This TCR beta chain was found in a study of T cell responses to AZD1222 COVID-19 vaccine. This CDR3 contains 14 residues. Germline CDR1 reads SQVTM; CDR2 reads ANQGSEA. V was clipped by 5 bases and J by 5 bases; unmatched bases: 8. Profiling relied on immunoSEQ multiplex PCR, and the TCRdb table lists in-frame clones only, not all of them. This sample has over 120,000 clones, with around 93% found just once. V gene TRBV29-1 combines with J gene TRBJ2-1; 8 bases line up with TRBD1. The sequence derives from an adult who received the AZD1222 COVID-19 vaccine. The sequencing here drew on peripheral blood, taken 28 days after the second AZD1222 dose. The DNA of the CDR3 is TGCAGCGTTTCTAGGACAGGGTCCAACAATGAGCAGTTCTTC. Translation gives CSVSRTGSNNEQFF.